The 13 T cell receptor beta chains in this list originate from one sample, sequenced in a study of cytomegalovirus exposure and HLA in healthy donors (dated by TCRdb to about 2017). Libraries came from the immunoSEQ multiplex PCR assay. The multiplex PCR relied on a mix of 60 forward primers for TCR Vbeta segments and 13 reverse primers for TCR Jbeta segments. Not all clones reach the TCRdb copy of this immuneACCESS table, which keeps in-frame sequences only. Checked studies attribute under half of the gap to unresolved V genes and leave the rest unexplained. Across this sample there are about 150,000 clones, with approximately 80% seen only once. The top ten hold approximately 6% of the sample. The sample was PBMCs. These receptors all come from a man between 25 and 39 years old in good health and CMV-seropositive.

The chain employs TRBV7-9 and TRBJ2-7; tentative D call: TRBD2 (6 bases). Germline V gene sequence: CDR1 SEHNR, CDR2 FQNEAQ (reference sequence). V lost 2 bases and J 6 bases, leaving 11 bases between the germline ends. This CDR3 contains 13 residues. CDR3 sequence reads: CASSLMSGGEQYF. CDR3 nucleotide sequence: TGTGCCAGCAGCTTAATGTCCGGGGGCGAGCAGTACTTC.

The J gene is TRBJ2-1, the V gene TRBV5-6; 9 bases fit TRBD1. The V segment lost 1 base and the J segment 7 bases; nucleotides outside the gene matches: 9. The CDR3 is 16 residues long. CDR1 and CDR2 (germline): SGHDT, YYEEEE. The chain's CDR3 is CASSLLGEGTGNEQFF. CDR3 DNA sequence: TGTGCCAGCAGCTTGTTGGGGGAAGGGACAGGGAATGAGCAGTTCTTC.

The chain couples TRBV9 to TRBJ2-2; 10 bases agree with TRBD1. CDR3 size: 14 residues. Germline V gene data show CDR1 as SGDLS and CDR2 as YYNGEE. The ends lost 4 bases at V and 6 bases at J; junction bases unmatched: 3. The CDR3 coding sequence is TGTGCCAGCAGCCCCGGGACAGGGGCCGGGGAGCTGTTTTTT. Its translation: CASSPGTGAGELFF. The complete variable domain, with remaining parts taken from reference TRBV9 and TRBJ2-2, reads DSGVTQTPKHLITATGQRVTLRCSPRSGDLSVYWYQQSLDQGLQFLIQYYNGEERAKGNILERFSAQQFPDLHSELNLSSLELGDSALYFCASSPGTGAGELFFGEGSRLTVL.

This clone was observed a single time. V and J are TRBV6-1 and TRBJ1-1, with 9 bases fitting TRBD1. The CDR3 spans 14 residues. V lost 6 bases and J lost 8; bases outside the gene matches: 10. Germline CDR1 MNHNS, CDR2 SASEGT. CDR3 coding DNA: TGTGCCAGCAGGGAACAGGGGGCTTTGGGCGAAGCTTTCTTT. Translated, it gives CASREQGALGEAFF.

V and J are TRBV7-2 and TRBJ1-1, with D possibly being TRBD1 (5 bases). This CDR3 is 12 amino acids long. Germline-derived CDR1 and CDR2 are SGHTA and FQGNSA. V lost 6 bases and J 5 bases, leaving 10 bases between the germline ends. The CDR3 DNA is TGTGCCAGCAGGGGGAGGGGTACTGAAGCTTTCTTT. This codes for CASRGRGTEAFF.

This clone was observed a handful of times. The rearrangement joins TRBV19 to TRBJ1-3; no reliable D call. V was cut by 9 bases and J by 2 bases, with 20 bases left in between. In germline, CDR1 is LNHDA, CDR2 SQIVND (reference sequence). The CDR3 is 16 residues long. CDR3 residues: CASRISGMVAGNTIYF. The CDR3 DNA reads TGTGCCAGCCGTATTTCGGGGATGGTGGCTGGAAACACCATATATTTT.

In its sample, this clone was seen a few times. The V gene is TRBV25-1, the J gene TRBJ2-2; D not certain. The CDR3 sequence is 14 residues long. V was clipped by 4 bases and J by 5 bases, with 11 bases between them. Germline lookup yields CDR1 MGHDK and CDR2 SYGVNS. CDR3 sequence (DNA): TGTGCCAGCAGTGGACCTACAGAGACCGGGGAGCTGTTTTTT. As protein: CASSGPTETGELFF. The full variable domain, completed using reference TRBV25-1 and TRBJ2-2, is EADIYQTPRYLVIGTGKKITLECSQTMGHDKMYWYQQDPGMELHLIHYSYGVNSTEKGDLSSESTVSRIRTEHFPLTLESARPSHTSQYLCASSGPTETGELFFGEGSRLTVL.

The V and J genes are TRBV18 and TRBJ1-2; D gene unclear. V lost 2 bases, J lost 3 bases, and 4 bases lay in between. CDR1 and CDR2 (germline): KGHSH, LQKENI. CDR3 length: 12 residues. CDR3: CASSPTYYGYTF. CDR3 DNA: TGTGCCAGCTCACCAACTTACTATGGCTACACCTTC.

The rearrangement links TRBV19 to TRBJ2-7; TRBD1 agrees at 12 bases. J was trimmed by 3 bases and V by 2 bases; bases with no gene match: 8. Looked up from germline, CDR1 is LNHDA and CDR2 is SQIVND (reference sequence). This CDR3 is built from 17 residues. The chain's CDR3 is CASSISTGTGGYYEQYF. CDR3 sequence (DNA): TGTGCCAGTAGTATATCAACCGGGACAGGGGGCTACTACGAGCAGTACTTC.

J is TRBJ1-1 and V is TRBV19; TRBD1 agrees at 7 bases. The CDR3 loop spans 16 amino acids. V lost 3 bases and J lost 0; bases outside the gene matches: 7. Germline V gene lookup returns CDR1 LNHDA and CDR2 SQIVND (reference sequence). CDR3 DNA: TGTGCCAGTAGTATGAACTGGGACAGATTGAACACTGAAGCTTTCTTT. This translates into CASSMNWDRLNTEAFF.

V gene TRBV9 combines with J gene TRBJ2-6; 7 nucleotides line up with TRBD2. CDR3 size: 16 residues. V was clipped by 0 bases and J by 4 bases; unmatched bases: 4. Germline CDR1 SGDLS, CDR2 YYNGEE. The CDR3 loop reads CASSVDGGGGANVLTF. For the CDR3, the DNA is TGTGCCAGCAGCGTAGATGGGGGGGGAGGGGCCAACGTCCTGACTTTC.

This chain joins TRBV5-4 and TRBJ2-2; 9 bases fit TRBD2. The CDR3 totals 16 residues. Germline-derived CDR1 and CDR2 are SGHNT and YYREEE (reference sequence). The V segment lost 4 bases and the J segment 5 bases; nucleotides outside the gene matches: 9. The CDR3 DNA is TGTGCCAGCAGCCCGCGGGGGGGGGTTAGGACCGGGGAGCTGTTTTTT. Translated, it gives CASSPRGGVRTGELFF.

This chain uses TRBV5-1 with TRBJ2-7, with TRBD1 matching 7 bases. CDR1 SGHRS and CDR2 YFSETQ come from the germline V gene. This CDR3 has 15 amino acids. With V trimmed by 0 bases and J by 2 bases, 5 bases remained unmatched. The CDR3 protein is CASSLVRDRTYEQYF. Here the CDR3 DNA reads TGCGCCAGCAGCTTGGTGAGGGACAGAACCTACGAGCAGTACTTC.